This T cell receptor (beta chain) was documented in a study of beta chain features in type 1 diabetes. Sequenced material consisted of expressed TCRB transcripts (all of the isolated RNA was reverse transcribed). Produced via immunoSEQ multiplex PCR; TCRdb's table is partial and in-frame only. The sample includes about 340,000 clones, approximately 8% of them seen just once. The sequence came from a woman between 18 and 29 years old in good health. The sample comprised central memory CD4+ T cells from blood.

DNA for the CDR3: TGTGCCAGCAGTAGGGGACTAGCGGAAGAGACCCAGTACTTC. Its protein is CASSRGLAEETQYF. This chain joins TRBV6-1 and TRBJ2-5; 11 nucleotides line up with TRBD2. J gave up 3 bases and V 5 bases, and 2 bases lay outside the gene matches. Germline assignment: CDR1 MNHNS and CDR2 SASEGT. The CDR3 consists of 14 residues.